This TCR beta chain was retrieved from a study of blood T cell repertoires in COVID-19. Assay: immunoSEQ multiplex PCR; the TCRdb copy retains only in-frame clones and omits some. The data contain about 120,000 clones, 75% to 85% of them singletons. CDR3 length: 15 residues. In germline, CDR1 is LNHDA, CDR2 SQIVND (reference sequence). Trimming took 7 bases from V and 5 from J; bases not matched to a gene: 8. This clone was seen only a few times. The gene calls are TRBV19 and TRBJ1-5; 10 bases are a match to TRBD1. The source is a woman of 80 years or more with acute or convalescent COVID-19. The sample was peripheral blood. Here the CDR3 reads CASTSGQGIDQPQHF. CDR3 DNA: TGTGCCAGTACCTCGGGACAGGGGATCGATCAGCCCCAGCATTTT.